This T cell receptor beta chain stems from a study of OX40 agonist ivuxolimab in advanced cancers. General study points: Circulating CD4+ and CD8+ T cells showed clonal expansion by week 6 at 0.1 to 3.0 mg/kg.

Concerning this clone: Its antigen is still unknown.

Germline CDR1 and CDR2: MNHEY and SVGAGI. Between the trimmed V and J ends, which lost 2 bases and 1 base, there was a span of 11 bases. The CDR3 is 15 residues long. Assay used: immunoSEQ multiplex PCR; TCRdb lists only in-frame clones, some missing. The repertoire includes roughly 50,000 clones, about 89% of them detected once, and roughly 1.5% sits in the top ten. The TCR sequence derives from an adult with an advanced solid tumor such as melanoma, head and neck, liver or kidney cancer. The source material was CD4+ or CD8+ T cells sorted from blood, sampled in a trial of the OX40 agonist ivuxolimab. This sequence joins TRBV6-5 and TRBJ1-1; TRBD1 might be the D (5 bases). CDR3 coding DNA: TGTGCCAGCAGTTACGGTATTGGGGGGAACACTGAAGCTTTCTTT. This gives the protein CASSYGIGGNTEAFF.